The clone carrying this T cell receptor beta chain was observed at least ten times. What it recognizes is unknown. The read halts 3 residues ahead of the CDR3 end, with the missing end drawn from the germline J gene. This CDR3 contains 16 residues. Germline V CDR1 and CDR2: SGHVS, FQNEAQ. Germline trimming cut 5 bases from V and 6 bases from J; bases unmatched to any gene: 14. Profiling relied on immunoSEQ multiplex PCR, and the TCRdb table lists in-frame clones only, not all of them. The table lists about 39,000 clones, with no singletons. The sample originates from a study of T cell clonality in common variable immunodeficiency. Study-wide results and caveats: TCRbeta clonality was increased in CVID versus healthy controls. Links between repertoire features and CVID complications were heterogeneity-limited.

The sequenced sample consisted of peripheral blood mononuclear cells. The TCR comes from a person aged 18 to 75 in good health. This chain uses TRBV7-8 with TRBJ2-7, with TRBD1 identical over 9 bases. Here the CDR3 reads CASSPETGTGPREQYF. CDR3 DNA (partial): TGTGCCAGCAGCCCAGAAACCGGGACAGGGCCTCGCGAG.